Included here is one T cell receptor (beta chain) sequence, with context. The data stem from a study of OX40 agonist ivuxolimab in advanced cancers. Study-wide background: Prior checkpoint blockade (anti-PD-1, anti-PD-L1 or anti-CTLA-4) was permitted; approximately 40% had it.

The cohort excluded patients with autoimmune disease history or systemic immunosuppression. Germline CDR1 is SGDLS and CDR2 is YYNGEE. The CDR3 sequence is 18 residues long. V dropped 4 bases and J dropped 6 bases, with 29 bases sitting between them. Generated by immunoSEQ multiplex PCR, the TCRdb table keeps only in-frame clones and is missing some. The table records more than 50,000 clones, 89% of them present only once. The receptor comes from an adult with an advanced solid tumor such as melanoma, head and neck, liver or kidney cancer. The specimen was CD4+ or CD8+ T cells sorted from blood, collected in a trial of the OX40 agonist ivuxolimab. The chain recombines TRBV9 with TRBJ2-7, with a possible D match to TRBD1 (5 bases). The CDR3 DNA sequence: TGTGCCAGCAGCCCCAGTTTCAGGGCCGGTCTAGACTCGGCCGAGCAGTACTTC. Protein product: CASSPSFRAGLDSAEQYF.